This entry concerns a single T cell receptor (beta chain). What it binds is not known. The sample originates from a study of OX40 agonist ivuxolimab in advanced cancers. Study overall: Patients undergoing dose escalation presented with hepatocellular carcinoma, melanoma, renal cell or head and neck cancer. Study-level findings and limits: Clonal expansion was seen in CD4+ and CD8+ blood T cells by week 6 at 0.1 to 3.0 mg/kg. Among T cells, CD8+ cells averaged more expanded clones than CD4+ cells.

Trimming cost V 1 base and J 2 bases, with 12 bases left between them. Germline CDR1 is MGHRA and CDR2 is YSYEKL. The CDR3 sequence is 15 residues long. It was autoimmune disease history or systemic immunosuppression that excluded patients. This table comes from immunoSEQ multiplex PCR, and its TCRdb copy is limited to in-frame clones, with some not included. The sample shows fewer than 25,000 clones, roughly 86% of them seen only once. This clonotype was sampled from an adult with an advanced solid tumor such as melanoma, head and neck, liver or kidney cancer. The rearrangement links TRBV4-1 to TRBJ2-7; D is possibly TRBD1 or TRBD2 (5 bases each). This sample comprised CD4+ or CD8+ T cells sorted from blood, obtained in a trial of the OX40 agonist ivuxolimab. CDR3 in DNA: TGCGCCAGCAGCCAAGCCGAGGGGCACACCTACGAGCAGTACTTC. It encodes CASSQAEGHTYEQYF.